Listed below are T cell receptor beta chains from one sample, sequenced in a study of blood T cell repertoires in COVID-19. Sequenced by immunoSEQ multiplex PCR; TCRdb stores in-frame clones only, minus some. The profile covers some 98,000 clones, with approximately 80% appearing a single time and around 25% taken by the ten largest. The sample was peripheral blood. Receptors were obtained from a man aged 60-69 years with acute or convalescent COVID-19. Each CDR3 is given with its conserved first and last residue. The D gene is left open where the match is weak. Clone size appears in some rows only: once, few, many, or a class for an expanded clone.

clone_size d_call j_call v_call cdr3_aa cdr3_nt
- TRBD1 TRBJ1-2 TRBV5-6 CASSGGTGAFNYGYTF TGTGCCAGCAGCGGCGGGACAGGCGCCTTTAACTATGGCTACACCTTC
- - TRBJ1-6 TRBV23-1 CASSHPDQLSRTGPLGYNSPLHF TGCGCCAGCAGTCACCCCGACCAACTATCAAGGACTGGCCCTCTAGGATATAATTCACCCCTCCACTTT
few TRBD1 TRBJ1-1 TRBV18 CASSPGQGYTEAFF TGTGCCAGCTCACCAGGACAGGGGTATACTGAAGCTTTCTTT
once TRBD1 TRBJ2-1 TRBV15 CATSRAGGNEQFF TGTGCCACCAGCAGAGCAGGGGGCAATGAGCAGTTCTTC
- - TRBJ1-2 TRBV27 CASSQGWRSYGYTF TGTGCCAGCAGTCAGGGGTGGAGGAGCTATGGCTACACCTTC
- TRBD1 TRBJ1-6 TRBV28 CASSIRRDSLFSSYNSPLHF TGTGCCAGCAGTATCCGCCGGGACAGCCTCTTCAGCTCCTATAATTCACCCCTCCACTTT
- - TRBJ1-6 TRBV6-2/TRBV6-3 CASSSLARDVYSPLHF TGTGCCAGCAGTTCTCTCGCGAGGGATGTCTATTCACCCCTCCACTTT
- - TRBJ2-3 TRBV6-5 CASSTPGAYTQYF TGTGCCAGCAGTACCCCGGGTGCCTATACGCAGTATTTT
- - TRBJ1-5 TRBV5-1 CASSLSAGNQPQHF TGCGCCAGCAGCTTGTCGGCAGGTAATCAGCCCCAGCATTTT
- - TRBJ1-5 TRBV11-2 CASSLGPGRQPQHF TGTGCCAGCAGCTTAGGTCCAGGGCGTCAGCCCCAGCATTTT
- TRBD2 TRBJ2-2 TRBV7-2 CASSLKLAGPNTGELFF TGTGCCAGCAGCTTAAAACTAGCGGGGCCGAACACCGGGGAGCTGTTTTTT
once TRBD1 TRBJ2-5 TRBV12-5 CASGLGQGAMETQYF TGTGCTAGTGGTTTGGGACAGGGGGCAATGGAGACCCAGTACTTC
- - TRBJ1-1 TRBV6-6 CASSFSTVNTEAFF TGTGCCAGCAGTTTTTCGACAGTGAACACTGAAGCTTTCTTT
- TRBD1 TRBJ1-5 TRBV5-6 CASSLQGAMSQPQHF TGTGCCAGCAGCTTGCAGGGGGCGATGAGCCAGCCCCAGCATTTT
- - TRBJ1-2 TRBV6-1 CASSEATGNGYTF TGTGCCAGCAGTGAAGCAACCGGGAACGGCTACACCTTC
- - TRBJ2-5 TRBV7-2 CASSPPQEGTQYF TGTGCCAGCAGCCCCCCCCAGGAAGGGACCCAGTACTTC
- TRBD1 TRBJ2-5 TRBV24-1 CATSDTRPGQGWIETQYF TGTGCCACCAGTGACACCCGGCCGGGACAGGGGTGGATCGAGACCCAGTACTTC
- TRBD1 TRBJ1-6 TRBV28 CASSTGGRGPLHF TGTGCCAGCAGTACAGGGGGACGGGGACCCCTCCACTTT
- TRBD2 TRBJ2-2 TRBV7-8 CASSLRASGVNTGELFF TGTGCCAGCAGCTTAAGGGCTAGCGGGGTGAACACCGGGGAGCTGTTTTTT
- - TRBJ1-1 TRBV6-5 CASSSAELTEAFF TGTGCCAGCAGTTCTGCGGAGTTGACTGAAGCTTTCTTT
- TRBD1 TRBJ1-5 TRBV28 CASSSYGQGDQPQHF TGTGCCAGCAGTAGCTACGGACAGGGGGATCAGCCCCAGCATTTT
- - TRBJ1-1 TRBV11-2 CASSLEGATSTEAFF TGTGCCAGCAGCTTAGAAGGGGCTACGAGCACTGAAGCTTTCTTT
- TRBD1 TRBJ1-3 TRBV5-5 CASADRTGNTIYF TGTGCCAGCGCGGACAGGACCGGAAACACCATATATTTT
- TRBD2 TRBJ2-3 TRBV4-3 CASSQGGGTDTQYF TGCGCCAGCAGCCAGGGGGGGGGCACAGATACGCAGTATTTT
- TRBD1 TRBJ1-5 TRBV7-9 CASSPTGVQPQHF TGTGCCAGCAGCCCTACAGGGGTTCAGCCCCAGCATTTT
- - TRBJ1-1 TRBV2 CASSVGTWNTEAFF TGTGCCAGCAGTGTCGGGACATGGAACACTGAAGCTTTCTTT
- TRBD1 TRBJ1-2 TRBV28 CASSFNDRDTYGYTF TGTGCCAGCAGTTTCAACGACAGGGACACCTATGGCTACACCTTC
few - TRBJ2-7 TRBV6-2/TRBV6-3 CASSYRTGTGGAYEQYF TGTGCCAGCAGTTACCGAACGGGTACCGGAGGAGCCTACGAGCAGTACTTC
few TRBD1 TRBJ2-1 TRBV18 CASSNLPGQGSNEQFF TGTGCCAGCTCTAACCTTCCGGGACAGGGCTCCAATGAGCAGTTCTTC
- - TRBJ2-7 TRBV30 CAWRETYEQYF TGTGCCTGGAGGGAGACCTACGAGCAGTACTTC
- TRBD1 TRBJ1-4 TRBV29-1 CSATDRSSLKLFF TGCAGCGCAACGGACAGGTCGTCCCTTAAACTGTTTTTT
- TRBD1 TRBJ1-2 TRBV28 CASSQGGAGVIDGYTF TGTGCCAGCAGTCAAGGGGGCGCCGGAGTTATTGATGGCTACACCTTC
- TRBD2 TRBJ2-3 TRBV5-1 CASTPGGGRADTQYF TGCGCCAGCACCCCGGGGGGGGGCCGGGCAGATACGCAGTATTTT
- TRBD2 TRBJ2-3 TRBV4-1 CASSQARGGGASTDTQYF TGCGCCAGCAGCCAAGCACGCGGCGGGGGGGCTAGCACAGATACGCAGTATTTT
once - TRBJ1-3 TRBV5-1 CASSYDSSGNTIYF TGCGCCAGCAGCTACGACAGCTCTGGAAACACCATATATTTT
- TRBD2 TRBJ2-1 TRBV19 CASSIPHRPSAVAGVNEQFF TGTGCCAGTAGTATACCACATCGGCCGTCGGCGGTAGCGGGGGTAAATGAGCAGTTCTTC
few TRBD1 TRBJ1-2 TRBV7-2 CASSKRPGQEDGYTF TGTGCCAGCAGCAAACGACCGGGACAGGAAGATGGCTACACCTTC
few - TRBJ2-3 TRBV7-9 CASSSPRAQYF TGTGCCAGCAGCTCACCTCGCGCGCAGTATTTT
- - TRBJ1-5 TRBV7-2 CASSWKENQPQHF TGTGCCAGCAGCTGGAAGGAGAATCAGCCCCAGCATTTT
- - TRBJ2-1 TRBV5-5 CASSLVGSVRNEQFF TGTGCCAGCAGCTTGGTGGGTAGCGTGAGAAATGAGCAGTTCTTC
few - TRBJ1-2 TRBV24-1 CATSQASNGYTF TGTGCCACATCCCAGGCGTCCAATGGCTACACCTTC
- - TRBJ1-1 TRBV12-3/TRBV12-4 CASRYTLNTEAFF TGTGCCAGCAGGTATACACTGAACACTGAAGCTTTCTTT
- TRBD2 TRBJ2-3 TRBV5-6 CASSLRLAGGNTDTQYF TGTGCCAGCAGCTTGAGACTAGCGGGGGGGAACACAGATACGCAGTATTTT
- - TRBJ1-2 TRBV11-2 CASSWGQRVIGYTF TGTGCCAGCAGCTGGGGACAAAGGGTTATAGGCTACACCTTC
- - TRBJ2-5 TRBV10-3 CAISDRKLLEGDDLGTQYF TGTGCCATCAGTGACCGAAAACTACTAGAGGGGGACGATCTTGGGACCCAGTACTTC
few - TRBJ2-1 TRBV28 CASMKAGGSSYNEQFF TGTGCCAGCATGAAAGCCGGGGGTAGCTCCTACAATGAGCAGTTCTTC
- TRBD1 TRBJ2-3 TRBV29-1 CSVEVPRDRGTDTQYF TGCAGCGTTGAAGTCCCCCGGGACAGGGGCACAGATACGCAGTATTTT
- TRBD2 TRBJ2-1 TRBV29-1 CSVERGWTSYADAQFF TGCAGCGTTGAAAGGGGGTGGACTAGCTATGCCGATGCGCAGTTCTTC
- - TRBJ2-1 TRBV6-2/TRBV6-3 CASSLSAREQFF TGTGCCAGCAGCCTTTCCGCGCGAGAGCAGTTCTTC
- - TRBJ1-5 TRBV7-2 CASSSQVGGNQPQHF TGTGCCAGCAGCTCCCAGGTGGGAGGCAATCAGCCCCAGCATTTT
- - TRBJ1-3 TRBV2 CASSEMGAGNTIYF TGTGCCAGCAGTGAAATGGGGGCAGGAAACACCATATATTTT
few TRBD1 TRBJ2-4 TRBV28 CASSLGQYAKNIQYF TGTGCCAGCAGTTTGGGACAGTACGCCAAAAACATTCAGTACTTC
- - TRBJ2-1 TRBV12-3/TRBV12-4 CASSLRQNNEQFF TGTGCCAGCAGTTTGCGGCAAAACAATGAGCAGTTCTTC
- TRBD1 TRBJ2-7 TRBV9 CASSITGVGEQYF TGTGCCAGCAGCATAACAGGGGTCGGCGAGCAGTACTTC
- - TRBJ1-1 TRBV7-3 CASSLKRGEAFF TGTGCCAGCAGCTTAAAACGGGGGGAAGCTTTCTTT
- - TRBJ1-6 TRBV19 CASRSTLFSPLHF TGTGCCAGTAGGAGCACCCTCTTTTCACCCCTCCACTTT
- TRBD1 TRBJ1-2 TRBV6-5 CASSLQGSPYGYTF TGTGCCAGCAGTCTACAGGGGTCACCCTATGGCTACACCTTC
- - TRBJ1-2 TRBV7-8 CASTSREGIYGYTF TGTGCCAGCACCTCGAGGGAGGGAATCTATGGCTACACCTTC
- - TRBJ2-5 TRBV18 CASSAGTGPRETQYF TGTGCCAGCTCGGCGGGGACCGGGCCGAGAGAGACCCAGTACTTC
- TRBD2 TRBJ2-5 TRBV5-6 CASSFVGTSTETQYF TGTGCCAGCAGCTTTGTAGGGACTAGCACGGAGACCCAGTACTTC